A selection of T cell receptor beta chains follows, all from one sample in a study of spatial heterogeneity in lung cancer. From the 5' RACE reads, TCRdb called clonotypes with MiXCR, one entry per CDR3 protein. The sample consists of thousands of distinct CDR3 sequences, about a quarter of them appearing once. This material consisted of PBMCs, taken at surgery. The receptors were gathered from a male donor with early-stage non-small cell lung cancer. Both conserved end residues are part of each CDR3. A D gene is named only where the DNA matches it firmly. Some rows have no size entry. The others give once, few or many, or a class for an expanded clone.

d_gene,v_gene,j_gene,abundance,CDR3aa,CDR3nt
.,TRBV20-1,TRBJ2-1,medium-sized,CSATFAPSNEQFF,TGCAGTGCTACGTTCGCTCCTAGCAATGAGCAGTTCTTC
TRBD1,TRBV5-4,TRBJ1-1,.,CASSPQPRGGTEAFF,TGTGCCAGCAGCCCGCAGCCCAGGGGGGGCACTGAAGCTTTCTTT
.,TRBV20-1,TRBJ2-7,medium-sized,CSARDTYEQYF,TGCAGTGCTAGAGATACCTACGAGCAGTACTTC
TRBD2,TRBV28,TRBJ2-7,.,CASSLIASGEQYF,TGTGCCAGCAGTTTAATCGCTAGCGGCGAGCAGTACTTC
TRBD2,TRBV7-8,TRBJ2-1,.,CASSLVDGAGDLINEQFF,TGTGCCAGCAGCTTAGTTGATGGGGCGGGAGACCTTATAAATGAGCAGTTCTTC
.,TRBV5-1,TRBJ2-4,medium-sized,CASSLVMGSRGNIQYF,TGCGCCAGCAGCTTGGTTATGGGGTCGAGGGGAAACATTCAGTACTTC
.,TRBV6-5,TRBJ2-2,medium-sized,CASSYSYRHTNTGELFF,TGTGCCAGCAGTTACTCATATAGGCACACGAACACCGGGGAGCTGTTTTTT
.,TRBV15,TRBJ2-7,.,CATSRDGSGSYEQYF,TGTGCCACCAGCAGAGATGGTTCGGGCTCCTACGAGCAGTACTTC
.,TRBV27,TRBJ2-5,few,CASWATAAQQETQYF,TGTGCCTCCTGGGCGACGGCAGCGCAGCAAGAGACCCAGTACTTC
.,TRBV9,TRBJ2-3,once,CPSSADISDTQYF,TGTCCCAGCAGCGCGGACATTTCAGATACGCAGTATTTT
.,TRBV2,TRBJ1-2,medium-sized,CASSEATGGFGYTF,TGTGCCAGCAGTGAAGCAACCGGGGGCTTTGGCTACACCTTC
.,TRBV11-1,TRBJ1-1,few,CASSLGAGALNTEAFF,TGTGCCAGCAGCTTAGGCGCAGGGGCTCTTAACACTGAAGCTTTCTTT
TRBD2,TRBV7-8,TRBJ2-1,few,CASSHRTSGGQNEQFF,TGTGCCAGCAGCCACCGGACTAGCGGGGGTCAGAATGAGCAGTTCTTC
.,TRBV7-2,TRBJ2-5,many,CASSLVIGETQYF,TGTGCCAGCAGCTTAGTTATCGGAGAGACCCAGTACTTC
.,TRBV3-1,TRBJ2-7,.,CASSRRGQNEQYF,TGTGCCAGCAGCCGGAGGGGGCAGAACGAGCAGTACTTC
.,TRBV14,TRBJ1-6,.,CASSQVRVSGSPLHF,TGTGCCAGCAGCCAAGTACGGGTCAGCGGTTCACCCCTCCACTTT
.,TRBV3-1,TRBJ1-1,large,CASSQGRNTEAFF,TGTGCCAGCAGCCAAGGGCGGAACACTGAAGCTTTCTTT
TRBD1,TRBV5-4,TRBJ2-1,.,CASSLRSGTGGIEQFF,TGTGCCAGCAGCCTCCGATCCGGGACAGGGGGCATTGAGCAGTTCTTC
.,TRBV19,TRBJ2-4,.,CASSWETGVGQNIQYF,TGTGCCAGTAGTTGGGAGACAGGAGTGGGACAAAACATTCAGTACTTC
TRBD1,TRBV5-1,TRBJ2-1,medium-sized,CASSWRQGPSYNEQFF,TGCGCCAGCAGCTGGCGACAGGGACCTTCCTACAATGAGCAGTTCTTC
.,TRBV28,TRBJ1-1,medium-sized,CASRGRYTEAFF,TGTGCCAGCAGAGGACGGTACACTGAAGCTTTCTTT
TRBD1,TRBV20-1,TRBJ2-7,few,CIAPGTAVYEQYF,TGCATCGCACCCGGGACAGCCGTCTACGAGCAGTACTTC
TRBD2,TRBV4-3,TRBJ2-3,.,CASSQEAGSTRTDTQYF,TGCGCCAGCAGCCAAGAAGCGGGGTCGACGCGCACAGATACGCAGTATTTT
TRBD1,TRBV11-3,TRBJ2-7,medium-sized,CASSPRDRGYEQYF,TGTGCCAGCAGCCCCAGGGACAGGGGCTACGAGCAGTACTTC
TRBD1,TRBV5-6,TRBJ1-1,many,CASTGDRENTEAFF,TGTGCCAGCACGGGGGACAGGGAGAACACTGAAGCTTTCTTT
.,TRBV12-3/TRBV12-4,TRBJ1-2,many,CASIRSGQSNYGYTF,TGTGCCAGCATACGGTCGGGACAATCTAACTATGGCTACACCTTC
.,TRBV4-2,TRBJ2-2,medium-sized,CASSQVEENTGELFF,TGTGCCAGCAGCCAAGTGGAGGAGAACACCGGGGAGCTGTTTTTT
.,TRBV5-1,TRBJ2-7,few,CASSPRVDSTYEQYF,TGCGCCAGCAGCCCCCGGGTAGATTCTACCTACGAGCAGTACTTC
TRBD1,TRBV27,TRBJ1-5,many,CASSPDRGRQPQHF,TGTGCCAGCAGCCCCGACAGGGGTCGGCAGCCCCAGCATTTT
.,TRBV3-1,TRBJ1-5,medium-sized,CASSSGGNQPQHF,TGTGCCAGCAGCTCGGGGGGAAATCAGCCCCAGCATTTT
.,TRBV28,TRBJ1-3,large,CASKRDRTTIYF,TGTGCCAGCAAAAGGGATAGAACCACCATATATTTT